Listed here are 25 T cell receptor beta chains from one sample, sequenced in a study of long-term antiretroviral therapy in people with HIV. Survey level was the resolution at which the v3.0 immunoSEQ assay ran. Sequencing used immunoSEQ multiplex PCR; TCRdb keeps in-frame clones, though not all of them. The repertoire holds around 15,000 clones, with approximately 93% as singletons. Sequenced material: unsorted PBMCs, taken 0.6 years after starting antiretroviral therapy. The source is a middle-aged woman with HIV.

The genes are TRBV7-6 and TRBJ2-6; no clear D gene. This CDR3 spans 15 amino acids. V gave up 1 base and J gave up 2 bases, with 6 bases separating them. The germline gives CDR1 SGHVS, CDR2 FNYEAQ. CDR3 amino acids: CASSLGVPGANVLTF. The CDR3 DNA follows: TGTGCCAGCAGCTTAGGGGTACCTGGGGCCAACGTCCTGACTTTC. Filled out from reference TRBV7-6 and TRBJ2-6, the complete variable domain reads GAGVSQSPRYKVTKRGQDVALRCDPISGHVSLYWYRQALGQGPEFLTYFNYEAQQDKSGLPNDRFSAERPEGSISTLTIQRTEQRDSAMYRCASSLGVPGANVLTFGAGSRLTVL.

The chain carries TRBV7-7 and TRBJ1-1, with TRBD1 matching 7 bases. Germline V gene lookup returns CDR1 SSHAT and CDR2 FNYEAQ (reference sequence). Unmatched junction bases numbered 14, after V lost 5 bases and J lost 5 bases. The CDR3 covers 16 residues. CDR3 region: CASSPPSGGRRTEAFF. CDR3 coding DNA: TGTGCCAGCAGCCCCCCTTCAGGGGGGCGACGGACTGAAGCTTTCTTT.

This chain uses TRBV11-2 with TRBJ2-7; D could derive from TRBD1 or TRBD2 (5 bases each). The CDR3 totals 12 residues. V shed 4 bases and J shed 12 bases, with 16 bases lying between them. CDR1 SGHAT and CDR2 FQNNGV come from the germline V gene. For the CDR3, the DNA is TGTGCCAGCAGCTCAAGAGGGGAAAGCACGTACTTC. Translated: CASSSRGESTYF.

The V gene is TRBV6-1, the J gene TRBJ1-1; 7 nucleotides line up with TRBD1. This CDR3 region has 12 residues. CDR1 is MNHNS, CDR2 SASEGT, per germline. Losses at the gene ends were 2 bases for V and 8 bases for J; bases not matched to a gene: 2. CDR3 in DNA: TGTGCCAGCAGTGAACAGGACAGGGAAGCTTTCTTT. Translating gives CASSEQDREAFF.

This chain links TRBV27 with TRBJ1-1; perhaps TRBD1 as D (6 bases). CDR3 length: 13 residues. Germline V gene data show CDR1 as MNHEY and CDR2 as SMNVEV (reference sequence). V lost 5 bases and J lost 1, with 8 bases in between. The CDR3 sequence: CASSKQGNTEAFF. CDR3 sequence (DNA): TGTGCCAGCAGTAAACAGGGGAACACTGAAGCTTTCTTT.

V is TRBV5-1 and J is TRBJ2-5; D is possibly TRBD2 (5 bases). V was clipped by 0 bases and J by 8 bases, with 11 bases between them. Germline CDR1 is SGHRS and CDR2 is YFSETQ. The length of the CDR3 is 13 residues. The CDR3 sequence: CASSLVLGSTQYF. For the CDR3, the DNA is TGCGCCAGCAGCTTGGTGTTAGGGAGTACCCAGTACTTC.

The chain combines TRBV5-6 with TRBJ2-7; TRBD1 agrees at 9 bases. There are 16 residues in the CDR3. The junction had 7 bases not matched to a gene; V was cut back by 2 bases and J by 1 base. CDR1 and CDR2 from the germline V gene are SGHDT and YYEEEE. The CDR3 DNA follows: TGTGCCAGCAGCTTAGGGACAGGGCTTGTTTCCTACGAGCAGTACTTC. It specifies CASSLGTGLVSYEQYF.

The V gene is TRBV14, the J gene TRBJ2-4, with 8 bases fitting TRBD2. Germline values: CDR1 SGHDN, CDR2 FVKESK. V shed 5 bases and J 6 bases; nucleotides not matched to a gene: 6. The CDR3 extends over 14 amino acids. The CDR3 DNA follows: TGTGCCAGCAGCACGGGGGGGGCAGGAAACATTCAGTACTTC. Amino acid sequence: CASSTGGAGNIQYF. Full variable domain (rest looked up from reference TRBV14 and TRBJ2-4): EAGVTQFPSHSVIEKGQTVTLRCDPISGHDNLYWYRRVMGKEIKFLLHFVKESKQDESGMPNNRFLAERTGGTYSTLKVQPAELEDSGVYFCASSTGGAGNIQYFGAGTRLSVL.

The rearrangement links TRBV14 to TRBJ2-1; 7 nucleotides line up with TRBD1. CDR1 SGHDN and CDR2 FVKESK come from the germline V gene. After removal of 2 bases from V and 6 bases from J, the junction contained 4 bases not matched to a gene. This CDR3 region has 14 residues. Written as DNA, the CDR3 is TGTGCCAGCAGCCAACAACAGGGGATCAATGAGCAGTTCTTC. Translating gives CASSQQQGINEQFF.

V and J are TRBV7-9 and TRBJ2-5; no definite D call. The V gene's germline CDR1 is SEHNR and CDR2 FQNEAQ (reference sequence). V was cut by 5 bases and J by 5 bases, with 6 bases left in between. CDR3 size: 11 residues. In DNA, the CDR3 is TGTGCCAGCAGCCGAACGGAGACCCAGTACTTC. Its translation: CASSRTETQYF.

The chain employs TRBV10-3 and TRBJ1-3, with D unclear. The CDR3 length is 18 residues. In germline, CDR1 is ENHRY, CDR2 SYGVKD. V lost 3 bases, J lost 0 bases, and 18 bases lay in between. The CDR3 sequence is CAISDRTDTRFSGNTIYF. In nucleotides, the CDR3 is TGTGCCATCAGTGACCGGACGGATACGAGGTTCTCTGGAAACACCATATATTTT.

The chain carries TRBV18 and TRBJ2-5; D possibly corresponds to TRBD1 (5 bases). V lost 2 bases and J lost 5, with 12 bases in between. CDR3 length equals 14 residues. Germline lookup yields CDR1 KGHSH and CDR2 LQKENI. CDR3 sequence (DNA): TGTGCCAGCTCACCAAACGGGCAGGGCGAGACCCAGTACTTC. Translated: CASSPNGQGETQYF. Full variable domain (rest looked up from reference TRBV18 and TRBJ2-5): NAGVMQNPRHLVRRRGQEARLRCSPMKGHSHVYWYRQLPEEGLKFMVYLQKENIIDESGMPKERFSAEFPKEGPSILRIQQVVRGDSAAYFCASSPNGQGETQYFGPGTRLLVL.

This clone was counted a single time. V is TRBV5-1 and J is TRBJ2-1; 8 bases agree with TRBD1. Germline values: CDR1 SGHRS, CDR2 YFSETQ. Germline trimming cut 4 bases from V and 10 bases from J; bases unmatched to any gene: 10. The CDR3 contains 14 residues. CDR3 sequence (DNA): TGCGCCAGCAGCCCTCGCCAGACAGGGGAGGAGCAGTTCTTC. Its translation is CASSPRQTGEEQFF.

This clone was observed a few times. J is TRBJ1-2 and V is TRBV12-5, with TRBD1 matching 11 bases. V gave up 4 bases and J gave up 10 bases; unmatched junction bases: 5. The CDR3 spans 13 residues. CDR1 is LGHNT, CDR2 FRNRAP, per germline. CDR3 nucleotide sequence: TGTGCTAGTGGTTGGGTGGGACAGGGGGTCTACACCTTC. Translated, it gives CASGWVGQGVYTF.

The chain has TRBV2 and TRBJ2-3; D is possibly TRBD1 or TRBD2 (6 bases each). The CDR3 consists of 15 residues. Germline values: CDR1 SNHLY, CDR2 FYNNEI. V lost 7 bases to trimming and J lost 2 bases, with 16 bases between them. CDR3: CASKIAGEDTDTQYF. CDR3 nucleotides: TGTGCCAGCAAAATCGCAGGGGAGGACACAGATACGCAGTATTTT. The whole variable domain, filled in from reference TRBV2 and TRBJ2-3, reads EPEVTQTPSHQVTQMGQEVILRCVPISNHLYFYWYRQILGQKVEFLVSFYNNEISEKSEIFDDQFSVERPDGSNFTLKIRSTKLEDSAMYFCASKIAGEDTDTQYFGPGTRLTVL.

The CDR3: CASSASGAGETQYF. In DNA, the CDR3 is TGTGCCAGTAGTGCATCAGGGGCGGGAGAGACCCAGTACTTC. V gene TRBV19 combines with J gene TRBJ2-5; D is possibly TRBD1 (6 bases). The CDR3 covers 14 residues. The ends were cut back, 5 bases at V and 4 bases at J, with 14 bases in the middle. In germline, CDR1 is LNHDA, CDR2 SQIVND (reference sequence).

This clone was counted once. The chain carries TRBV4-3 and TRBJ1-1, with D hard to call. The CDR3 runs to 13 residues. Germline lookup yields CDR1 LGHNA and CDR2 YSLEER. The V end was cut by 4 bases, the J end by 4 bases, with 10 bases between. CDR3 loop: CASSLLEGTEAFF. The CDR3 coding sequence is TGCGCCAGCAGCCTACTCGAAGGCACTGAAGCTTTCTTT.

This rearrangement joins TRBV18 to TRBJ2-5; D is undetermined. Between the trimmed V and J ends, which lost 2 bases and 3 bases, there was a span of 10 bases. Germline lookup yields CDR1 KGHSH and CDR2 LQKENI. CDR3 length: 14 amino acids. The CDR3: CASSPIGDKETQYF. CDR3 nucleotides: TGTGCCAGCTCACCAATTGGGGATAAAGAGACCCAGTACTTC.

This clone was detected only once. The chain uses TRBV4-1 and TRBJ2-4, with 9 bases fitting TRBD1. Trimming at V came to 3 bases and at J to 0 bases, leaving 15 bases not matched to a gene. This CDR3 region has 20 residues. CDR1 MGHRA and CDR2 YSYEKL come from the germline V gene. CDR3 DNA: TGCGCCAGCAGCCACATATCTCCGGGACAGGGAAGACTAGCCAAAAACATTCAGTACTTC. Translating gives CASSHISPGQGRLAKNIQYF.

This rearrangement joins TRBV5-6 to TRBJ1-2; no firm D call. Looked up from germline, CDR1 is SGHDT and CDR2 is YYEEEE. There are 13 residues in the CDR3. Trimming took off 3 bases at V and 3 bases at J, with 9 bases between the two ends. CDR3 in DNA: TGTGCCAGCAGCTCAGTGTCCTACTATGGCTACACCTTC. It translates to CASSSVSYYGYTF.

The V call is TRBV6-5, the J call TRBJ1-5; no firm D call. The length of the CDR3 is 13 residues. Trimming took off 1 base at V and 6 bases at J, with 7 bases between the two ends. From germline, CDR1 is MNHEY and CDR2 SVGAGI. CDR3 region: CASSYFLGQPQHF. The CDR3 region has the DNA TGTGCCAGCAGTTACTTCTTAGGTCAGCCCCAGCATTTT.

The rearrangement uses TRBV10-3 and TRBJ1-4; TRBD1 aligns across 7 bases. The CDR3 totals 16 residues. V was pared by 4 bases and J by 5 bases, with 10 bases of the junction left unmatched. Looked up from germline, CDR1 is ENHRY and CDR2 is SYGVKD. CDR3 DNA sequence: TGTGCCATCAGTGTAGGGGAAGGACAGGCGAATGAAAAACTGTTTTTT. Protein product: CAISVGEGQANEKLFF.

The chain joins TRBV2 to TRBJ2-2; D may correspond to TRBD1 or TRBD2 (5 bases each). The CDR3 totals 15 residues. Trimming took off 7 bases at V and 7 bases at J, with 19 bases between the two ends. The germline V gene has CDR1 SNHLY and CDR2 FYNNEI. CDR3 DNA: TGTGCCAGCACCCCCCAGGCAGGGAGCGGCGGGGAGCTGTTTTTT. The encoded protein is CASTPQAGSGGELFF. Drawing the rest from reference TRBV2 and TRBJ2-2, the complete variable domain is EPEVTQTPSHQVTQMGQEVILRCVPISNHLYFYWYRQILGQKVEFLVSFYNNEISEKSEIFDDQFSVERPDGSNFTLKIRSTKLEDSAMYFCASTPQAGSGGELFFGEGSRLTVL.

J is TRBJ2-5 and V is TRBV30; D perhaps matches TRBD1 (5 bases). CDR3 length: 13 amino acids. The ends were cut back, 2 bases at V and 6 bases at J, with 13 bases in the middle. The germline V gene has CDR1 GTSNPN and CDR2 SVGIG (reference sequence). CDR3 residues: CAWSKGAGKTQYF. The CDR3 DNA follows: TGTGCCTGGAGTAAAGGGGCCGGAAAGACCCAGTACTTC.

The CDR3 protein is CASSLGAGDSYEQYF. The CDR3, as DNA: TGTGCCAGCAGCCTAGGGGCGGGGGACTCCTACGAGCAGTACTTC. V is TRBV7-2 and J is TRBJ2-7; 7 bases match TRBD2. The trim removed 5 bases at V and 0 bases at J, leaving 7 bases unmatched. This CDR3 is 15 amino acids long. CDR1 and CDR2 (germline): SGHTA, FQGNSA.